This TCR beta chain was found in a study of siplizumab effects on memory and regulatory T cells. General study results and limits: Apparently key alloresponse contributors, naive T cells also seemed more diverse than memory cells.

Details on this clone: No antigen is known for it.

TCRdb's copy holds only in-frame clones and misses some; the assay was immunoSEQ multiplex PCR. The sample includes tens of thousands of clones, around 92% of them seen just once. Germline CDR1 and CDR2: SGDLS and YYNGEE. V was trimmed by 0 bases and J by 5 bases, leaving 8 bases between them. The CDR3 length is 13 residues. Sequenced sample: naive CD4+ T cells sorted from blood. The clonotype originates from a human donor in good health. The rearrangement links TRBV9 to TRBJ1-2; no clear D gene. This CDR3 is CASSVEGLYGYTF. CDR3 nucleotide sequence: TGTGCCAGCAGCGTAGAAGGACTTTATGGCTACACCTTC.